What follows describes a single TCR beta chain. The data belong to a study of technical replicates of blood from a handful of donors. Method: immunoSEQ multiplex PCR; TCRdb's copy keeps in-frame clones and lacks some. The sample carries about 82,000 clones, 85% to 95% recorded once. V was shortened by 11 bases and J by 7 bases, with 21 bases between the two germline ends. The CDR3 covers 14 residues. Germline V gene sequence: CDR1 SNHLY, CDR2 FYNNEI. This chain connects TRBV2 to TRBJ2-1; TRBD2 is a possible D gene (6 bases). The source of this sequence is a human donor in good health. Source material: T cells isolated from PBMCs. In DNA, the CDR3 is TGTGCCGCAAGACGGGACTCTAGCCTGAATGAGCAGTTCTTC. As protein: CAARRDSSLNEQFF.